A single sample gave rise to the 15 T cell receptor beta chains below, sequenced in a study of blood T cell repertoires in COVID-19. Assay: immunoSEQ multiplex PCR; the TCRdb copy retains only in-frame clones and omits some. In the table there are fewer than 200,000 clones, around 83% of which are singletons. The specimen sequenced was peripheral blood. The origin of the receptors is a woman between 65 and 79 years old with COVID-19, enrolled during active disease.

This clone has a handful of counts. In DNA form, the CDR3 reads TGTGCCAGCAGTACAGGGTACACCGGGGAGCTGTTTTTT. It translates to CASSTGYTGELFF. The chain combines TRBV2 with TRBJ2-2, with TRBD1 as a possible D gene (6 bases). Germline V lookup: CDR1 SNHLY, CDR2 FYNNEI. This CDR3 is 13 amino acids long. Trimming removed 5 bases from V and 3 bases from J, with 7 bases in between.

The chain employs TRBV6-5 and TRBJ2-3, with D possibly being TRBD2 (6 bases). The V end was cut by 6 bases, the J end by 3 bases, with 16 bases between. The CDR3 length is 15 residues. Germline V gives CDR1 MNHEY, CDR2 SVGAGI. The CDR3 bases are TGTGCCAGCAGCCCAGGAGGGAGAGGGACAGATACGCAGTATTTT. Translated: CASSPGGRGTDTQYF.

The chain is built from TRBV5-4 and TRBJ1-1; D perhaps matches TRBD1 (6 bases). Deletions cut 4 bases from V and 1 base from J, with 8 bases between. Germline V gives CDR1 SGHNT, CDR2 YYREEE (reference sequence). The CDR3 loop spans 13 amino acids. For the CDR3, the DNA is TGTGCCAGCAGCGTGGGACAGAACACTGAAGCTTTCTTT. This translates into CASSVGQNTEAFF.

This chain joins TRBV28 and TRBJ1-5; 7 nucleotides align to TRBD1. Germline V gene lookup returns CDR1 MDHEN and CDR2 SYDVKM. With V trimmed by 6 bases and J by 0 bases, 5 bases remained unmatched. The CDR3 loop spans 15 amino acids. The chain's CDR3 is CASSRDSYSNQPQHF. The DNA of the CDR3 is TGTGCCAGCAGCCGGGACAGCTATAGCAATCAGCCCCAGCATTTT.

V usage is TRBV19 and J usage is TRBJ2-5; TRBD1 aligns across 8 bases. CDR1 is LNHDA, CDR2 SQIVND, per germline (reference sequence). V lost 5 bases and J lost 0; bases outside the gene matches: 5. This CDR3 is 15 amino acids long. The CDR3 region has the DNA TGTGCCAGTAGTCGTGGACAGGGACACCAAGAGACCCAGTACTTC. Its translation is CASSRGQGHQETQYF.

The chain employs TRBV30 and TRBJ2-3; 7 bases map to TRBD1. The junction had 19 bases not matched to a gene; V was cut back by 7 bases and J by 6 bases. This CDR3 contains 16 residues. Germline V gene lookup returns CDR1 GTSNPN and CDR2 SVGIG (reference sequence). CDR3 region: CAFTYTGVLSRDTQYF. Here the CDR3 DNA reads TGTGCCTTCACCTACACAGGGGTACTGAGTAGGGATACGCAGTATTTT.

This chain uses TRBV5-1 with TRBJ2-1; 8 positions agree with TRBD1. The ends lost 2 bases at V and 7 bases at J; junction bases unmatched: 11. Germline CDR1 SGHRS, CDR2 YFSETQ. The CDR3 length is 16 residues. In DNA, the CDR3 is TGCGCCAGCAGCTTACCCGGGACAGGAAGTTTTAATGAGCAGTTCTTC. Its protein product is CASSLPGTGSFNEQFF.

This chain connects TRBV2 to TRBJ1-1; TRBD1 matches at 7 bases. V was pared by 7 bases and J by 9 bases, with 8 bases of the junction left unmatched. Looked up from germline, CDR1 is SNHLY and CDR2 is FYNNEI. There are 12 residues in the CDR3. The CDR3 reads CASKQNRGQAFF. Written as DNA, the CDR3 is TGTGCCAGCAAACAAAACAGGGGCCAAGCTTTCTTT.

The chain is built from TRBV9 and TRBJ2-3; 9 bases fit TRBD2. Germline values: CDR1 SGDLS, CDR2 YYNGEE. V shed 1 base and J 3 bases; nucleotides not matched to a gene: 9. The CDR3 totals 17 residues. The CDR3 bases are TGTGCCAGCAGCGTACGCGGGAGGGGTGGGGCGACAGATACGCAGTATTTT. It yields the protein CASSVRGRGGATDTQYF.

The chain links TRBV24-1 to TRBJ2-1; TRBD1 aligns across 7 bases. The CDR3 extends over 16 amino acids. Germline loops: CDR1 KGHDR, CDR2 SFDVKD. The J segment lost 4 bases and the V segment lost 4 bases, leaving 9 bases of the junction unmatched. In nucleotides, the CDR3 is TGTGCCACCAGTGACCCAGGACAGGTCCCATACAATGAGCAGTTCTTC. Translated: CATSDPGQVPYNEQFF.

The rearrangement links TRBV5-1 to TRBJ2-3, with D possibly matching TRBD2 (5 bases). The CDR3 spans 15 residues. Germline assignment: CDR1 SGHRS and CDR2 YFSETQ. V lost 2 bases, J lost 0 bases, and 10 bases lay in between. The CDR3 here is CASSFRGPSTDTQYF. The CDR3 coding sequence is TGCGCCAGCAGCTTTCGAGGGCCCAGCACAGATACGCAGTATTTT. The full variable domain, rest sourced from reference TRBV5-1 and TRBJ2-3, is KAGVTQTPRYLIKTRGQQVTLSCSPISGHRSVSWYQQTPGQGLQFLFEYFSETQRNKGNFPGRFSGRQFSNSRSEMNVSTLELGDSALYLCASSFRGPSTDTQYFGPGTRLTVL.

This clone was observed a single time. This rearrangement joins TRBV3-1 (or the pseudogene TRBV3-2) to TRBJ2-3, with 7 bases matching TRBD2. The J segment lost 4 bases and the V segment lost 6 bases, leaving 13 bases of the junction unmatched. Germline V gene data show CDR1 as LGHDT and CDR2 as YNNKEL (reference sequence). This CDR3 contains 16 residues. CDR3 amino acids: CASSLTPSGSSDTQYF. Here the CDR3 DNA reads TGTGCCAGCAGTCTAACCCCTAGCGGCTCCTCAGATACGCAGTATTTT.

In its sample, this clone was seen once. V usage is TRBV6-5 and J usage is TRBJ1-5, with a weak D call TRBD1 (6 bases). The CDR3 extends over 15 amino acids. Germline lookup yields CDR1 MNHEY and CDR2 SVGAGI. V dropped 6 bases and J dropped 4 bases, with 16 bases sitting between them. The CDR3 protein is CASSYRGGANQPQHF. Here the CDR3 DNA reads TGTGCCAGCAGCTACCGAGGGGGTGCAAATCAGCCCCAGCATTTT.

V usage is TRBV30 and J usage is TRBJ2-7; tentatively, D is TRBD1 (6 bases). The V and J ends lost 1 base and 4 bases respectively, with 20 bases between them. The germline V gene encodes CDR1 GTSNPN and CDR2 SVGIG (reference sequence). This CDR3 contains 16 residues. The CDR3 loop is CAWSAQMDSNPYEQYF. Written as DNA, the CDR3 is TGTGCCTGGAGTGCGCAAATGGACAGTAATCCTTACGAGCAGTACTTC.

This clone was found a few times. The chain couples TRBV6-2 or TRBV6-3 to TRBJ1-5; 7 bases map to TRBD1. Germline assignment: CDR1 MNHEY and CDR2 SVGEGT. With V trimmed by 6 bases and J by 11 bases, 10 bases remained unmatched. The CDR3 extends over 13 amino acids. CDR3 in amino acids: CASSPRGAGTQHF. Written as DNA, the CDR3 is TGTGCCAGCAGCCCCAGGGGGGCGGGGACCCAGCATTTT.